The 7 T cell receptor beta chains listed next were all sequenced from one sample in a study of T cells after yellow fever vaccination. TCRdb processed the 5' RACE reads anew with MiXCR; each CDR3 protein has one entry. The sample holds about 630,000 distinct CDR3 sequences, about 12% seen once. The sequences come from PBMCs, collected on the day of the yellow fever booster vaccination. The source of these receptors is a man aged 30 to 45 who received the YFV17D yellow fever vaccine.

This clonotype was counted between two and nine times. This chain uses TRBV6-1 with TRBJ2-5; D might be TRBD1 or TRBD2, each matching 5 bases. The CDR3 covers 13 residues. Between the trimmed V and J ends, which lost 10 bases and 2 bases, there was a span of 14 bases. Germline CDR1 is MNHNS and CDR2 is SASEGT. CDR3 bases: TGTGCCACTCATGGGACCGCTCAAGAGACCCAGTACTTC. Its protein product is CATHGTAQETQYF.

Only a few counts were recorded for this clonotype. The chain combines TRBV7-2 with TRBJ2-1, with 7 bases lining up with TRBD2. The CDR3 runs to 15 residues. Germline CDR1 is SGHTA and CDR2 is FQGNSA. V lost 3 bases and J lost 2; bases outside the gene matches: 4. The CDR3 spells CASSFAGVTYNEQFF. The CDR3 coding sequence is TGTGCCAGCAGCTTCGCGGGAGTTACCTACAATGAGCAGTTCTTC.

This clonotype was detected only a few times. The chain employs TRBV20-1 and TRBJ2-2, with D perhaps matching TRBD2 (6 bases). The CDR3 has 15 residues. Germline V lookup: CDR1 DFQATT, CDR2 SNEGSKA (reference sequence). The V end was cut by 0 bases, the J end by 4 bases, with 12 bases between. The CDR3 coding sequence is TGCAGTGCTAGAGACGGGAGCTCAGGCACCGGGGAGCTGTTTTTT. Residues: CSARDGSSGTGELFF.

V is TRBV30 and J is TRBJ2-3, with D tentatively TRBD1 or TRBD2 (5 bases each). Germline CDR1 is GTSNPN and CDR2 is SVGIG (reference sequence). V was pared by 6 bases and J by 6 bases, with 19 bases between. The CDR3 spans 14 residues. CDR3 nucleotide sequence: TGTGCCTGTCGAAGGGGATCCGGCGGGGATACGCAGTATTTT. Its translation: CACRRGSGGDTQYF.

The CDR3 protein is CSARTGDTQYF. The DNA for the CDR3 is TGCAGTGCTAGAACGGGAGATACGCAGTATTTT. The rearrangement links TRBV20-1 to TRBJ2-3, with D hard to call. CDR1 and CDR2 (germline): DFQATT, SNEGSKA (reference sequence). The CDR3 is 11 amino acids. V was trimmed by 2 bases and J by 5 bases, leaving 5 bases between them.

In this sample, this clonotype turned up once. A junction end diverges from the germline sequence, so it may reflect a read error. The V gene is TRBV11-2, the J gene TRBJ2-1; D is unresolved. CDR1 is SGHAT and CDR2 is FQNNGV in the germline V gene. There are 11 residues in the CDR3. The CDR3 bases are TGTGCCAGAAGCTTAGTGACTGAGCAGTTCTTC. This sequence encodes CARSLVTEQFF.

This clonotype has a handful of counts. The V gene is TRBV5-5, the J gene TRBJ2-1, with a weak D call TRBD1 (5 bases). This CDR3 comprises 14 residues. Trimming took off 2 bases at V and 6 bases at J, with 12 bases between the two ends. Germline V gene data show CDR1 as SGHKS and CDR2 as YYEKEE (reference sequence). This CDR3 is CASSFPYQGNEQFF. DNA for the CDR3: TGTGCCAGCAGCTTTCCGTATCAGGGCAATGAGCAGTTCTTC.